What follows are 30 T cell receptor beta chains derived from one specimen sequenced in a study of beta chain features in type 1 diabetes. Of the isolated RNA, all was reverse transcribed, and so the sequenced material was expressed TCRB transcripts. Sequencing used immunoSEQ multiplex PCR; TCRdb keeps in-frame clones, though not all of them. The sample consists of about 660,000 clones, around an eighth of them appearing once. No antigen is known for these receptors. General observations from the study: The study found moderately but significantly shorter TCRB CDR3s in all four CD4+ subsets of Type 1 diabetes patients.

Sequenced: naive CD4+ T cells from blood. These receptors all stem from a man younger than 35 with type 1 diabetes.

This clone was seen a few times. The rearrangement links TRBV6-6 to TRBJ2-4; 10 bases are shared with TRBD1. Unmatched junction bases numbered 6, after V lost 6 bases and J lost 7 bases. The length of the CDR3 is 14 residues. CDR1 and CDR2 (germline): MNHNY, SVGAGI (reference sequence). The CDR3 is CASRLPGQGNIQYF. Written as DNA, the CDR3 is TGTGCCAGCAGATTACCGGGACAGGGGAACATTCAGTACTTC.

V usage is TRBV25-1 and J usage is TRBJ1-6; D might be TRBD1 (6 bases). V lost 8 bases, J lost 5 bases, and 13 bases lay in between. The CDR3 is 14 amino acids. Germline V gives CDR1 MGHDK, CDR2 SYGVNS. CDR3 coding DNA: TGTGCCAGCGGGAGAGCAGGGGATAATTCACCCCTCCACTTT. Translated, it gives CASGRAGDNSPLHF.

This clone has a handful of counts. The chain is built from TRBV19 and TRBJ1-1; no clear D gene. The ends were cut back, 7 bases at V and 2 bases at J, with 17 bases in the middle. The CDR3 has 15 residues. Germline CDR1 reads LNHDA; CDR2 reads SQIVND (reference sequence). The chain's CDR3 is CASKDEAVLNTEAFF. The CDR3 DNA reads TGTGCCAGTAAAGACGAGGCCGTTCTAAACACTGAAGCTTTCTTT.

This clone was seen a few times. Sequence at one end of the junction differs from germline and may be a read error. The genes are TRBV29-1 and TRBJ2-7; D remains unclear. The CDR3 is made up of 12 amino acids. CDR1 and CDR2 from the germline V gene are SQVTM and ANQGSEA. The DNA for the CDR3 is TGCAGCGTTGTCGGCTTTAGGGTCGAGGAGTACTTC. Residues: CSVVGFRVEEYF.

This clone has more than one count but fewer than ten. The rearrangement joins TRBV2 to TRBJ2-3, with 7 bases matching TRBD2. Germline CDR1 is SNHLY and CDR2 is FYNNEI. V dropped 9 bases and J dropped 0; count of bases not matched to a gene: 3. The CDR3 has 13 amino acids. CDR3 sequence reads: CASLAESTDTQYF. DNA for the CDR3: TGTGCCAGTCTAGCGGAAAGCACAGATACGCAGTATTTT.

The chain has TRBV7-2 and TRBJ1-4; 9 nucleotides align to TRBD1. Germline lookup yields CDR1 SGHTA and CDR2 FQGNSA. The ends lost 4 bases at V and 8 bases at J; junction bases unmatched: 2. This CDR3 has 13 residues. CDR3 loop: CASSSGQGEKLFF. The CDR3 nucleotides read TGTGCCAGCAGCTCGGGACAGGGCGAAAAACTGTTTTTT.

The V call is TRBV9, the J call TRBJ2-2, with 11 bases matching TRBD2. Germline CDR1 reads SGDLS; CDR2 reads YYNGEE. The CDR3 extends over 17 amino acids. Trimming removed 0 bases from V and 6 bases from J; junction bases left unmatched: 7. The chain's CDR3 is CASSVVSGRAYSGELFF. The CDR3 nucleotides read TGTGCCAGCAGCGTAGTTAGCGGGAGGGCCTATTCCGGGGAGCTGTTTTTT.

This clone was recorded a few times. The chain carries TRBV29-1 and TRBJ2-7; tentatively, D is TRBD1 or TRBD2 (5 bases each). The CDR3 extends over 12 amino acids. Germline values: CDR1 SQVTM, CDR2 ANQGSEA. Trimming left V 7 bases short and J 3 bases short, with 13 bases between. The CDR3 nucleotides read TGCAGCGGTGTGGGGGAGCGCTACGAGCAGTACTTC. This codes for CSGVGERYEQYF.

This clone was counted a few times. This sequence joins TRBV9 and TRBJ2-1, with D hard to call. With 3 bases removed from V and 0 bases from J, the gap between germline ends came to 13 bases. This CDR3 contains 16 residues. Germline CDR1 and CDR2: SGDLS and YYNGEE. CDR3 in DNA: TGTGCCAGCAGCGCCCTTGATGGATCCTCCTACAATGAGCAGTTCTTC. Translation gives CASSALDGSSYNEQFF.

The V and J genes are TRBV7-2 and TRBJ1-2; 10 bases match TRBD1. CDR1 SGHTA and CDR2 FQGNSA come from the germline V gene. V lost 4 bases and J lost 4; bases outside the gene matches: 6. This CDR3 is built from 15 residues. CDR3 nucleotide sequence: TGTGCCAGCAGCTCCTCGGACAGGGGGGCCTATGGCTACACCTTC. It is translated as CASSSSDRGAYGYTF.

This clone was detected only a few times. V gene TRBV10-3 combines with J gene TRBJ2-1; tentatively, D is TRBD2 (5 bases). This CDR3 has 14 amino acids. Germline CDR1 and CDR2: ENHRY and SYGVKD. V was cut by 5 bases and J by 3 bases, with 11 bases left in between. The CDR3 nucleotides are TGTGCCATCAGTACTTTAGAGGGCTACAATGAGCAGTTCTTC. It yields the protein CAISTLEGYNEQFF.

Notes on this clone: Within the sample, other DNA sequences also encode this same CDR3. The gene calls are TRBV6-5 and TRBJ1-3; no firm D call. The ends were cut back, 2 bases at V and 2 bases at J, with 10 bases in the middle. The germline CDR1 and CDR2 sequences are MNHEY and SVGAGI. The CDR3 runs 15 residues. CDR3 sequence: CASSYEGRAGNTIYF. CDR3 nucleotide sequence: TGTGCCAGCAGTTACGAGGGAAGAGCTGGAAACACCATATATTTT.

J is TRBJ2-7 and V is TRBV9, with TRBD2 matching over 9 bases. Germline values: CDR1 SGDLS, CDR2 YYNGEE. V lost 3 bases to trimming and J lost 2 bases; unmatched junction nucleotides: 6. This CDR3 is 15 amino acids long. CDR3 in DNA: TGTGCCAGCAGCGGAGGAGGGACTAGCCCCTACGAGCAGTACTTC. It specifies CASSGGGTSPYEQYF. The complete variable domain, with remaining parts taken from reference TRBV9 and TRBJ2-7, reads DSGVTQTPKHLITATGQRVTLRCSPRSGDLSVYWYQQSLDQGLQFLIQYYNGEERAKGNILERFSAQQFPDLHSELNLSSLELGDSALYFCASSGGGTSPYEQYFGPGTRLTVT.

This sequence joins TRBV30 and TRBJ2-1, with 12 positions matching TRBD2. After removal of 2 bases from V and 7 bases from J, the junction contained 9 bases not matched to a gene. The CDR3 totals 16 residues. Germline V CDR1 and CDR2: GTSNPN, SVGIG (reference sequence). The CDR3 DNA is TGTGCCTGGAGTCCGACTAGCGGGAGTCGGGTAAATGAGCAGTTCTTC. Amino acid sequence: CAWSPTSGSRVNEQFF.

This chain uses TRBV7-9 with TRBJ2-3; perhaps TRBD1 as D (5 bases). Trimming cost V 5 bases and J 5 bases, with 20 bases left between them. CDR1 is SEHNR, CDR2 FQNEAQ, per germline (reference sequence). The CDR3 has 16 amino acids. CDR3 sequence: CASSPKWGSGEDTQYF. CDR3 DNA sequence: TGTGCCAGCAGCCCGAAGTGGGGCTCGGGCGAAGATACGCAGTATTTT.

The sample holds a few counts of this clone. V gene TRBV6-6 combines with J gene TRBJ2-1; 8 positions match TRBD1. After removal of 4 bases from V and 4 bases from J, the junction contained 6 bases not matched to a gene. Germline CDR1 reads MNHNY; CDR2 reads SVGAGI (reference sequence). CDR3 length: 15 residues. In nucleotides, the CDR3 is TGTGCCAGCAGTTCGACAGGGGCAAAGTACAATGAGCAGTTCTTC. Encoded protein: CASSSTGAKYNEQFF.

The V and J genes are TRBV2 and TRBJ1-2; 7 bases align to TRBD1. With 4 bases clipped from V and 4 bases from J, the junction kept 9 bases outside the gene matches. The germline V gene has CDR1 SNHLY and CDR2 FYNNEI. This CDR3 contains 15 residues. The CDR3 reads CASSATGRPLYGYTF. The CDR3 DNA follows: TGTGCCAGCAGTGCGACAGGGCGGCCCCTCTATGGCTACACCTTC.

Only a few counts were recorded for this clone. The gene calls are TRBV5-6 and TRBJ1-2, with 7 bases identical to TRBD1. This CDR3 has 13 residues. Germline-derived CDR1 and CDR2 are SGHDT and YYEEEE. Unmatched junction bases numbered 1, after V lost 4 bases and J lost 1 base. This chain's CDR3 is CASSRQGNYGYTF. The CDR3 bases are TGTGCCAGCAGCCGACAGGGTAACTATGGCTACACCTTC. Filled out from reference TRBV5-6 and TRBJ1-2, the complete variable domain reads DAGVTQSPTHLIKTRGQQVTLRCSPKSGHDTVSWYQQALGQGPQFIFQYYEEEERQRGNFPDRFSGHQFPNYSSELNVNALLLGDSALYLCASSRQGNYGYTFGSGTRLTVV.

V usage is TRBV20-1 and J usage is TRBJ2-3, with 7 bases that match TRBD1. CDR1 DFQATT and CDR2 SNEGSKA come from the germline V gene (reference sequence). The CDR3 length is 11 residues. The CDR3 region is CSRQGADTQYF. CDR3 in DNA: TGCAGCAGACAGGGCGCAGATACGCAGTATTTT.

This clone appeared a few times. The chain recombines TRBV29-1 with TRBJ1-4, with D uncertain. Germline CDR1 reads SQVTM; CDR2 reads ANQGSEA. Trimming took 7 bases from V and 5 from J, leaving 5 bases between them. This CDR3 spans 10 amino acids. CDR3 in DNA: TGCAGCGCCCAAAATGAAAAACTGTTTTTT. Encoded protein: CSAQNEKLFF.

This chain connects TRBV30 to TRBJ2-5, with D perhaps TRBD1 or TRBD2 (5 bases each). Germline V gives CDR1 GTSNPN, CDR2 SVGIG (reference sequence). Trimming left V 7 bases short and J 14 bases short, with 23 bases between. The CDR3 consists of 12 residues. CDR3 bases: TGTGCCTCTAGGACAAATCCAGGAGGTCTATACTTC. Its translation is CASRTNPGGLYF.

This clone was detected only once. V gene TRBV7-2 combines with J gene TRBJ2-3; tentative D call: TRBD1 (5 bases). Germline-derived CDR1 and CDR2 are SGHTA and FQGNSA. The CDR3 length is 14 residues. The germline V and J ends were trimmed by 2 bases and 4 bases, with 10 bases remaining between them. In DNA, the CDR3 is TGTGCCAGCAGCTTAAGCAGGGTGTCAGATACGCAGTATTTT. Amino acids: CASSLSRVSDTQYF.

The chain carries TRBV6-6 and TRBJ1-1; D might be TRBD1 (5 bases). V lost 0 bases to trimming and J lost 5 bases, with 10 bases between them. CDR3 size: 14 residues. The germline CDR1 and CDR2 sequences are MNHNY and SVGAGI (reference sequence). In DNA, the CDR3 is TGTGCCAGCAGTTACTCAGGGGAGGAGACTGAAGCTTTCTTT. This sequence encodes CASSYSGEETEAFF.

This clone was seen more than once but under ten times. This chain links TRBV30 with TRBJ2-7; 9 bases agree with TRBD1. CDR3 size: 14 residues. Germline CDR1 GTSNPN, CDR2 SVGIG (reference sequence). Trimming took 3 bases from V and 4 from J; bases not matched to a gene: 7. DNA of the CDR3: TGTGCCTGGAGCCCTAACAGGGGGCCTTACGAGCAGTACTTC. Translation: CAWSPNRGPYEQYF.

This chain connects TRBV25-1 to TRBJ1-1; tentatively, D is TRBD1 (6 bases). The ends were cut back, 0 bases at V and 7 bases at J, with 9 bases in the middle. The germline gives CDR1 MGHDK, CDR2 SYGVNS. The CDR3 spans 13 residues. The CDR3 region is CASSEYLTGEAFF. The CDR3 DNA reads as TGTGCCAGCAGTGAATACCTGACAGGTGAAGCTTTCTTT. The variable domain in full, with the rest retrieved from reference TRBV25-1 and TRBJ1-1, is EADIYQTPRYLVIGTGKKITLECSQTMGHDKMYWYQQDPGMELHLIHYSYGVNSTEKGDLSSESTVSRIRTEHFPLTLESARPSHTSQYLCASSEYLTGEAFFGQGTRLTVV.

This clone showed up just a few times. Within the sample, other DNA sequences also encode this same CDR3. The J gene is TRBJ2-5, the V gene TRBV4-3, with 7 bases identical to TRBD1. J lost 5 bases, V lost 0 bases, and 0 bases had no gene match. The CDR3 has 13 residues. CDR1 and CDR2 from the germline V gene are LGHNA and YSLEER. The CDR3 bases are TGCGCCAGCAGCCAAGACAGGGGGGAGACCCAGTACTTC. The encoded protein is CASSQDRGETQYF.

This chain uses TRBV30 with TRBJ2-5, with no clear D. CDR1 is GTSNPN, CDR2 SVGIG, per germline (reference sequence). The CDR3 runs to 13 residues. The CDR3: CAQEAGIQETQYF. CDR3 in DNA: TGTGCGCAAGAGGCAGGCATCCAAGAGACCCAGTACTTC. Full variable domain (remainder filled in from reference TRBV30 and TRBJ2-5): SQTIHQWPATLVQPVGSPLSLECTVEGTSNPNLYWYRQAAGRGLQLLFYSVGIGQISSEVPQNLSASRPQDRQFILSSKKLLLSDSGFYLCAQEAGIQETQYFGPGTRLLVL.

This clone was seen a few times. This rearrangement joins TRBV2 to TRBJ2-2; TRBD1 or TRBD2 may be the D gene (5 bases each). Trimming stripped 2 bases from V and 5 bases from J, with 21 bases between. CDR1 is SNHLY, CDR2 FYNNEI, per germline. This CDR3 is built from 18 residues. The CDR3 sequence is CASSESGRAGRSTGELFF. CDR3 bases: TGTGCCAGCAGTGAAAGCGGAAGGGCAGGGCGGAGTACCGGGGAGCTGTTTTTT. Full variable domain (missing parts from reference TRBV2 and TRBJ2-2): EPEVTQTPSHQVTQMGQEVILRCVPISNHLYFYWYRQILGQKVEFLVSFYNNEISEKSEIFDDQFSVERPDGSNFTLKIRSTKLEDSAMYFCASSESGRAGRSTGELFFGEGSRLTVL.

This clone was detected a few times. This chain joins TRBV19 and TRBJ1-4; 7 bases map to TRBD1. The germline V gene encodes CDR1 LNHDA and CDR2 SQIVND (reference sequence). This CDR3 has 16 residues. Trimming took 1 base from V and 0 from J; bases not matched to a gene: 2. CDR3 protein: CASSIGTGATNEKLFF. The CDR3 coding sequence is TGTGCCAGTAGTATAGGGACAGGAGCAACTAATGAAAAACTGTTTTTT.

There are a few counts of this clone. V and J are TRBV20-1 and TRBJ2-5; D gene unclear. Germline CDR1 and CDR2: DFQATT and SNEGSKA (reference sequence). Between the trimmed V and J ends, which lost 3 bases and 6 bases, there was a span of 8 bases. CDR3 size: 11 residues. CDR3 nucleotides: TGCAGTGCTAGTGATATGCAGACCCAGTACTTC. Translation gives CSASDMQTQYF.